These T cell receptor beta chains were read from a single sample in a study of cytomegalovirus exposure and HLA in healthy donors. Assay: immunoSEQ multiplex PCR; the TCRdb copy retains only in-frame clones and omits some. The sample contains over 100,000 clones, approximately 92% of which appear only once. The specimen sequenced was PBMCs. These receptors were collected from a young woman in good health and CMV-seronegative. Both conserved end residues are trimmed from each CDR3. The order of the fields is clone size, V gene, J gene, CDR3 protein. A row's size may be missing; if present it is once, few, many or a size class.

-	TRBV7-9	TRBJ1-2	ASRSLNYGYT
few	TRBV10-3	TRBJ1-6	AIRPRQGPLH
-	TRBV28	TRBJ1-5	ASSLAYSNQPQH
-	TRBV12-5	TRBJ2-7	ASGLRAGGLYEQY
-	TRBV9	TRBJ2-1	ASSVQGQSYHEQF
-	TRBV18	TRBJ1-6	ASSQDRVRSPLH
once	TRBV19	TRBJ2-7	ASSTSLVPTYEQY
-	TRBV7-9	TRBJ1-6	ASGGQGLSPLH
-	TRBV2	TRBJ2-5	ASSELAGAQETQY
-	TRBV20-1	TRBJ2-5	SARIGETQY
once	TRBV10-3	TRBJ2-7	ATLQGATDEQY
-	TRBV18	TRBJ1-6	ASSPAASPLH
few	TRBV6-1	TRBJ2-5	ASSGLAGGQETQY
-	TRBV5-1	TRBJ1-2	ASRSAGRLDGYT
-	TRBV18	TRBJ1-6	ASSPRGESRSPLH
-	TRBV9	TRBJ2-7	ASTATQGAEYEQY
-	TRBV27	TRBJ1-1	ASSWRRGGFAEAF
few	TRBV11-2	TRBJ2-2	ASRGQLNTGELF
-	TRBV5-1	TRBJ2-1	ASSLGFSSYNEQF
-	TRBV13	TRBJ1-1	ASSLAGGSNTEAF
-	TRBV2	TRBJ1-1	ASSEYMNTEAF
-	TRBV4-1	TRBJ1-1	ASSLRAYRVSQEAF
once	TRBV9	TRBJ2-1	ASSALVHASGEF
-	TRBV2	TRBJ1-5	ASKRRDGDNQPQH
-	TRBV18	TRBJ1-1	ASSSGVDTEAF
-	TRBV5-1	TRBJ1-2	ASSFQGSHGYT
-	TRBV4-2	TRBJ2-2	ASSQHQGASTGELF
once	TRBV6-1	TRBJ1-1	ASSEVGGNTEAF
once	TRBV27	TRBJ1-1	ASSLTTGIMNTEAF
-	TRBV2	TRBJ1-4	ASTWEPDTTNEKLF
-	TRBV18	TRBJ2-1	ASSISAGDHEQF
-	TRBV7-9	TRBJ1-6	ASSLVTGRGNSPLH
-	TRBV7-3	TRBJ1-1	ASSTAGINTEAF
-	TRBV2	TRBJ2-1	ASSATRNEQF
-	TRBV11-2	TRBJ2-7	ASSFGGLAGGRNYEQY